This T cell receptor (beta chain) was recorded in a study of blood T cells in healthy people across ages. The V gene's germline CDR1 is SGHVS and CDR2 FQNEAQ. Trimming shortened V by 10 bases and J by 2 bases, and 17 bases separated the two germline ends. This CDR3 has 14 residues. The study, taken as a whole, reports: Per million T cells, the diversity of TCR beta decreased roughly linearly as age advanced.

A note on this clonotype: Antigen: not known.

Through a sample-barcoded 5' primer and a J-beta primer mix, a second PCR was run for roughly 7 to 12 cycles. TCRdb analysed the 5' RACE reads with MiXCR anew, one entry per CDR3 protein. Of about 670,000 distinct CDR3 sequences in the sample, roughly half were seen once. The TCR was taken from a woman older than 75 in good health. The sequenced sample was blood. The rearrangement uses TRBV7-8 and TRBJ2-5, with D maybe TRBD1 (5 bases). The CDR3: CATISLRGQETQYF. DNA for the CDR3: TGTGCCACCATAAGTCTTAGGGGTCAAGAGACCCAGTACTTC.